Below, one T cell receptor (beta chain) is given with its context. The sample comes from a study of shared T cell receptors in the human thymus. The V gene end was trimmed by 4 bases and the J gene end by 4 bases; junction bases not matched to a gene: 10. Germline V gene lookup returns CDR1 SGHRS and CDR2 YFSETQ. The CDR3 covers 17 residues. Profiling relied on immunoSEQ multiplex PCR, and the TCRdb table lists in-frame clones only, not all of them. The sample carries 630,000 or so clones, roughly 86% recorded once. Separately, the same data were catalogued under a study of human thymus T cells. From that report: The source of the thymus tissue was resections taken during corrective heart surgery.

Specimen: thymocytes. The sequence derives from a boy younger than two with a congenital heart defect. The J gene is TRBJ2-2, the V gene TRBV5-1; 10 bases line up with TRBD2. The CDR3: CASSPPAGGPGTGELFF. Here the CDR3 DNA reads TGCGCCAGCAGCCCTCCAGCGGGAGGGCCAGGCACCGGGGAGCTGTTTTTT.